The 27 T cell receptor beta chains listed next were all sequenced from one sample in a study of blood T cell repertoires in COVID-19. Some clones are missing from TCRdb's copy, which holds only in-frame ones; the method was immunoSEQ multiplex PCR. The table shows about 68,000 clones, with roughly 83% occurring only once. Material: peripheral blood. Receptors originate from a man aged 50 to 59 with active COVID-19.

The rearrangement uses TRBV5-4 and TRBJ2-1, with 9 positions matching TRBD2. Per germline, CDR1 SGHNT and CDR2 YYREEE (reference sequence). The CDR3 covers 19 residues. The V gene end was trimmed by 4 bases and the J gene end by 6 bases; junction bases not matched to a gene: 20. The CDR3 region is CASSRYSGLSGSFPNEQFF. DNA for the CDR3: TGTGCCAGCAGCCGATACAGTGGCCTTAGCGGGAGTTTTCCCAATGAGCAGTTCTTC. Looking up the rest from reference TRBV5-4 and TRBJ2-1 gives the full variable domain: ETGVTQSPTHLIKTRGQQVTLRCSSQSGHNTVSWYQQALGQGPQFIFQYYREEENGRGNFPPRFSGLQFPNYSSELNVNALELDDSALYLCASSRYSGLSGSFPNEQFFGPGTRLTVL.

This clone was counted ten times or more. The V and J genes are TRBV19 and TRBJ2-3, with TRBD2 matching over 9 bases. The CDR3 consists of 15 residues. J gave up 2 bases and V 5 bases, and 5 bases lay outside the gene matches. Germline CDR1 LNHDA, CDR2 SQIVND (reference sequence). In DNA, the CDR3 is TGTGCCAGTAGTCCCGTAGCGGGGGCCACAGATACGCAGTATTTT. Encoded protein: CASSPVAGATDTQYF.

This clone was seen once. The chain recombines TRBV3-1 (or the pseudogene TRBV3-2) with TRBJ2-1; no clear D. CDR3 size: 15 residues. The V gene's germline CDR1 is LGHDT and CDR2 YNNKEL (reference sequence). The V and J ends lost 4 bases and 4 bases respectively, with 14 bases between them. CDR3 loop: CASSPRQAPYNEQFF. The CDR3 nucleotides read TGTGCCAGCAGCCCTCGGCAGGCACCTTACAATGAGCAGTTCTTC.

V gene TRBV7-2 combines with J gene TRBJ2-6, with TRBD2 matching 11 bases. The germline V gene has CDR1 SGHTA and CDR2 FQGNSA. The CDR3 loop spans 17 amino acids. V lost 5 bases to trimming and J lost 2 bases; unmatched junction nucleotides: 5. This CDR3 reads CASSALAGVPGANVLTF. CDR3 bases: TGTGCCAGCAGCGCACTAGCGGGAGTACCTGGGGCCAACGTCCTGACTTTC.

The rearrangement joins TRBV5-4 to TRBJ2-2; a possible D gene is TRBD1 (5 bases). This CDR3 has 16 residues. Germline loops: CDR1 SGHNT, CDR2 YYREEE (reference sequence). The ends were cut back, 5 bases at V and 1 base at J, with 15 bases in the middle. The CDR3, as DNA: TGTGCCAGCAGTTTACCGCTCGGACAGAACACCGGGGAGCTGTTTTTT. This translates into CASSLPLGQNTGELFF. The full variable domain, in which reference TRBV5-4 and TRBJ2-2 provide the parts outside the CDR3, is ETGVTQSPTHLIKTRGQQVTLRCSSQSGHNTVSWYQQALGQGPQFIFQYYREEENGRGNFPPRFSGLQFPNYSSELNVNALELDDSALYLCASSLPLGQNTGELFFGEGSRLTVL.

The chain combines TRBV30 with TRBJ1-1, with TRBD1 as a possible D gene (6 bases). The CDR3 has 12 residues. V was trimmed by 2 bases and J by 10 bases, leaving 14 bases between them. CDR1 is GTSNPN and CDR2 is SVGIG in the germline V gene (reference sequence). CDR3 nucleotides: TGTGCCTGGAGTCTTGACAGGAGGATAGCTTTCTTT. Residues: CAWSLDRRIAFF.

The J gene is TRBJ2-7, the V gene TRBV6-5; 7 bases agree with TRBD2. This CDR3 has 14 residues. Germline-derived CDR1 and CDR2 are MNHEY and SVGAGI. J lost 3 bases, V lost 2 bases, and 4 bases had no gene match. The CDR3 loop is CASSYLGDYYEQYF. Written as DNA, the CDR3 is TGTGCCAGCAGTTACCTGGGGGACTACTACGAGCAGTACTTC.

The rearrangement uses TRBV14 and TRBJ2-5; possible D gene TRBD2, 5 bases. Germline CDR1 SGHDN, CDR2 FVKESK. The V end lost 0 bases, the J end lost 4 bases, and 12 bases lay between the germline ends. The CDR3 is 15 residues long. This CDR3 is CASSQDDPAGETQYF. CDR3 sequence (DNA): TGTGCCAGCAGCCAAGATGACCCGGCGGGAGAGACCCAGTACTTC.

The CDR3: CASSYRGSPIYEQYF. CDR3 nucleotide sequence: TGTGCCAGCAGTTACAGGGGGTCCCCGATCTACGAGCAGTACTTC. V gene TRBV6-2 or TRBV6-3 combines with J gene TRBJ2-7, with a possible D match to TRBD1 (6 bases). Germline-derived CDR1 and CDR2 are MNHEY and SVGEGT. The CDR3 contains 15 residues. With 2 bases removed from V and 3 bases from J, the gap between germline ends came to 14 bases.

The J gene is TRBJ1-6, the V gene TRBV6-5; 9 positions match TRBD1. V trimming: 7 bases; J trimming: 13 bases; junction bases outside the gene matches: 5. CDR3 length equals 12 residues. Germline-derived CDR1 and CDR2 are MNHEY and SVGAGI. Here the CDR3 reads CASTGQGMPLHF. DNA for the CDR3: TGTGCCAGCACGGGACAGGGTATGCCCCTCCACTTT.

The chain couples TRBV7-9 to TRBJ1-6; 10 positions agree with TRBD1. This CDR3 is 16 amino acids long. Trimming took 3 bases from V and 8 from J; bases not matched to a gene: 7. Germline lookup yields CDR1 SEHNR and CDR2 FQNEAQ (reference sequence). This chain's CDR3 is CASSFIRDRGDSPLHF. The CDR3 DNA reads TGTGCCAGCAGCTTCATTCGGGACAGGGGAGATTCACCCCTCCACTTT.

The rearrangement links TRBV7-2 to TRBJ2-3; 12 positions agree with TRBD2. Trimming at V came to 3 bases and at J to 1 base, leaving 2 bases not matched to a gene. This CDR3 has 16 amino acids. In germline, CDR1 is SGHTA, CDR2 FQGNSA. CDR3 region: CASSFTSGGRTDTQYF. The CDR3, as DNA: TGTGCCAGCAGCTTCACTAGCGGGGGGCGCACAGATACGCAGTATTTT. Full variable domain (remainder filled in from reference TRBV7-2 and TRBJ2-3): GAGVSQSPSNKVTEKGKDVELRCDPISGHTALYWYRQSLGQGLEFLIYFQGNSAPDKSGLPSDRFSAERTGGSVSTLTIQRTQQEDSAVYLCASSFTSGGRTDTQYFGPGTRLTVL.

This clone was counted a single time. The rearrangement joins TRBV30 to TRBJ2-1, with D possibly matching TRBD2 (7 bases). The CDR3 has 12 residues. The germline V and J ends were trimmed by 6 bases and 8 bases, with 14 bases remaining between them. Per germline, CDR1 GTSNPN and CDR2 SVGIG (reference sequence). CDR3 nucleotides: TGTGCCTGCGTGGGGGGGCCCGATGAGCAGTTCTTC. Amino acid sequence: CACVGGPDEQFF. The whole variable domain, remainder taken from reference TRBV30 and TRBJ2-1, is SQTIHQWPATLVQPVGSPLSLECTVEGTSNPNLYWYRQAAGRGLQLLFYSVGIGQISSEVPQNLSASRPQDRQFILSSKKLLLSDSGFYLCACVGGPDEQFFGPGTRLTVL.

The CDR3 sequence: CASSPRVYYGYTF. The CDR3 DNA reads TGTGCCAGCAGCCCCCGGGTTTACTATGGCTACACCTTC. The chain links TRBV5-4 to TRBJ1-2; D unclear. The CDR3 runs to 13 residues. CDR1 is SGHNT, CDR2 YYREEE, per germline (reference sequence). With 4 bases removed from V and 3 bases from J, the gap between germline ends came to 10 bases.

The chain is built from TRBV5-8 and TRBJ2-1, with 13 bases lining up with TRBD2. The V gene end was trimmed by 3 bases and the J gene end by 5 bases; junction bases not matched to a gene: 2. CDR3 length equals 15 residues. Germline CDR1 reads SGHTS; CDR2 reads YDEGEE. CDR3 nucleotide sequence: TGTGCCAGCAGCTACGGACTAGCGGGGGACAATGAGCAGTTCTTC. Translated, it gives CASSYGLAGDNEQFF. The full variable domain, rest sourced from reference TRBV5-8 and TRBJ2-1, is EAGVTQSPTHLIKTRGQQATLRCSPISGHTSVYWYQQALGLGLQFLLWYDEGEERNRGNFPPRFSGRQFPNYSSELNVNALELEDSALYLCASSYGLAGDNEQFFGPGTRLTVL.

The chain joins TRBV9 to TRBJ2-1, with TRBD2 matching 8 bases. The CDR3 loop spans 17 amino acids. CDR1 SGDLS and CDR2 YYNGEE come from the germline V gene. V dropped 0 bases and J dropped 1; count of bases not matched to a gene: 6. The DNA of the CDR3 is TGTGCCAGCAGCGTAGGAGGTAGCGGGGCTTCCTACAATGAGCAGTTCTTC. Its translation: CASSVGGSGASYNEQFF.

V and J are TRBV2 and TRBJ2-5, with 8 bases identical to TRBD2. The CDR3 has 13 amino acids. Germline CDR1 and CDR2: SNHLY and FYNNEI. V lost 8 bases to trimming and J lost 7 bases; unmatched junction nucleotides: 9. This CDR3 reads CASSLAAGGTQYF. CDR3 sequence (DNA): TGTGCCAGCTCCCTTGCGGCGGGGGGGACCCAGTACTTC.

The chain carries TRBV15 and TRBJ2-3, with 11 bases lining up with TRBD1. With 4 bases clipped from V and 6 bases from J, the junction kept 6 bases outside the gene matches. Germline V gene data show CDR1 as LNHNV and CDR2 as YYDKDF (reference sequence). The CDR3 is made up of 15 amino acids. The CDR3 DNA sequence: TGTGCCACCAGCACCCGGGACAGGGGGATGGATACGCAGTATTTT. Protein sequence: CATSTRDRGMDTQYF.

The chain recombines TRBV5-1 with TRBJ1-2; a weak D match, TRBD1 (6 bases). CDR1 SGHRS and CDR2 YFSETQ come from the germline V gene. The CDR3 has 14 residues. Trimming took off 0 bases at V and 8 bases at J, with 14 bases between the two ends. The CDR3 DNA reads TGCGCCAGCAGCTTGGAGGGGGACGGGCACGGCTACACCTTC. It translates to CASSLEGDGHGYTF.

The genes are TRBV30 and TRBJ1-1; D perhaps matches TRBD1 (6 bases). The CDR3 length is 12 residues. Trimming took 7 bases from V and 0 from J, leaving 9 bases between them. Per the germline V gene, CDR1 is GTSNPN and CDR2 is SVGIG (reference sequence). The CDR3 spells CAYGQLNTEAFF. DNA for the CDR3: TGTGCCTATGGACAGCTGAACACTGAAGCTTTCTTT.

J is TRBJ1-2 and V is TRBV11-2, with 7 bases that match TRBD1. This CDR3 is built from 16 residues. V dropped 4 bases and J dropped 8; count of bases not matched to a gene: 16. CDR1 is SGHAT and CDR2 is FQNNGV in the germline V gene. CDR3 residues: CASSSDPHRGGGGYTF. CDR3 DNA sequence: TGTGCCAGCAGCTCCGATCCTCACAGGGGCGGAGGAGGCTACACCTTC. Full variable domain (remainder filled in from reference TRBV11-2 and TRBJ1-2): EAGVAQSPRYKIIEKRQSVAFWCNPISGHATLYWYQQILGQGPKLLIQFQNNGVVDDSQLPKDRFSAERLKGVDSTLKIQPAKLEDSAVYLCASSSDPHRGGGGYTFGSGTRLTVV.

The CDR3 sequence is CASGLRPQGGETQYF. DNA for the CDR3: TGCGCCAGCGGACTACGGCCCCAGGGGGGAGAGACCCAGTACTTC. The gene calls are TRBV5-1 and TRBJ2-5, with TRBD1 as a possible D gene (7 bases). Germline CDR1 SGHRS, CDR2 YFSETQ. This CDR3 is 15 amino acids long. Trimming pared 7 bases from V and 4 bases from J, leaving 20 bases between. Together with reference TRBV5-1 and TRBJ2-5, the CDR3 gives the full variable domain: KAGVTQTPRYLIKTRGQQVTLSCSPISGHRSVSWYQQTPGQGLQFLFEYFSETQRNKGNFPGRFSGRQFSNSRSEMNVSTLELGDSALYLCASGLRPQGGETQYFGPGTRLLVL.

The chain uses TRBV30 and TRBJ2-7; possibly TRBD1 for D (7 bases). Germline lookup yields CDR1 GTSNPN and CDR2 SVGIG (reference sequence). CDR3 length: 16 amino acids. Trimming shortened V by 3 bases and J by 0 bases, and 18 bases separated the two germline ends. DNA for the CDR3: TGTGCCTGGAGCCTAATGGAGGGGACAGACTCCTACGAGCAGTACTTC. Its protein product is CAWSLMEGTDSYEQYF.

Here the CDR3 DNA reads TGTGCCAGCAGCTTGAGTCCCACTTCCAATCAGCCCCAGCATTTT. The encoded protein is CASSLSPTSNQPQHF. The chain recombines TRBV7-2 with TRBJ1-5; D is unresolved. Trimming removed 3 bases from V and 3 bases from J, with 12 bases in between. The CDR3 spans 15 residues. Germline V gene data show CDR1 as SGHTA and CDR2 as FQGNSA.

This clone is labeled medium-sized (0.01 to 0.1%). This chain connects TRBV29-1 to TRBJ1-2; a weak D match, TRBD1 (5 bases). This CDR3 spans 13 amino acids. V shed 5 bases and J shed 7 bases, with 17 bases lying between them. CDR1 and CDR2 from the germline V gene are SQVTM and ANQGSEA. CDR3 in amino acids: CSVLDSSHPGYTF. The CDR3 DNA reads as TGCAGCGTTCTCGACAGCAGTCACCCTGGCTACACCTTC.

The rearrangement links TRBV5-1 to TRBJ2-5; 9 bases fit TRBD2. The length of the CDR3 is 16 residues. V lost 3 bases, J lost 4 bases, and 10 bases stayed unmatched. Per germline, CDR1 SGHRS and CDR2 YFSETQ. The CDR3 spells CASSSQPSGTSETQYF. DNA for the CDR3: TGCGCCAGCAGCTCCCAGCCTAGCGGGACTTCAGAGACCCAGTACTTC.

This clone was observed a few times. The chain uses TRBV9 and TRBJ2-3; possibly TRBD2 for D (5 bases). This CDR3 has 16 residues. Germline CDR1 is SGDLS and CDR2 is YYNGEE. V lost 0 bases and J lost 1, with 12 bases in between. The CDR3 sequence: CASSVGGALGTDTQYF. CDR3 sequence (DNA): TGTGCCAGCAGCGTAGGTGGCGCACTAGGCACAGATACGCAGTATTTT. The variable domain in full, with the rest retrieved from reference TRBV9 and TRBJ2-3, is DSGVTQTPKHLITATGQRVTLRCSPRSGDLSVYWYQQSLDQGLQFLIQYYNGEERAKGNILERFSAQQFPDLHSELNLSSLELGDSALYFCASSVGGALGTDTQYFGPGTRLTVL.